This T cell receptor (beta chain) appears in the sequencing data of a study of blood T cell repertoires in COVID-19. Profiling relied on immunoSEQ multiplex PCR, and the TCRdb table lists in-frame clones only, not all of them. The data contain about 190,000 clones, about three quarters of them singletons. V lost 0 bases, J lost 5 bases, and 9 bases lay in between. Germline V gene lookup returns CDR1 SGDLS and CDR2 YYNGEE. This CDR3 region has 14 residues. This clone was recorded once. The specimen sequenced was peripheral blood. This TCR derives from a woman of 80 years or more with active or convalescent COVID-19. The rearrangement joins TRBV9 to TRBJ2-1, with D unclear. The CDR3 coding sequence is TGTGCCAGCAGCGTAGTTTGGCGGAACAATGAGCAGTTCTTC. Its protein product is CASSVVWRNNEQFF.